This TCR beta chain was sequenced in a study of blood T cell repertoires in COVID-19. The CDR3 is made up of 15 amino acids. Germline V lookup: CDR1 LNHDA, CDR2 SQIVND (reference sequence). Trimming shortened V by 0 bases and J by 7 bases, and 10 bases separated the two germline ends. The data were produced by immunoSEQ multiplex PCR, yet TCRdb's version contains in-frame clones alone and is incomplete. The data contain around 70,000 clones, more than 75% of them seen just once; the ten biggest clones take up roughly a tenth. The genes are TRBV19 and TRBJ1-6; no clear D. This receptor was taken from a human donor in a cohort sampled during active COVID-19. Material: peripheral blood. The CDR3 reads CASSIDSSWNSPLHF. DNA for the CDR3: TGTGCCAGTAGTATAGATTCCAGTTGGAATTCACCCCTCCACTTT.